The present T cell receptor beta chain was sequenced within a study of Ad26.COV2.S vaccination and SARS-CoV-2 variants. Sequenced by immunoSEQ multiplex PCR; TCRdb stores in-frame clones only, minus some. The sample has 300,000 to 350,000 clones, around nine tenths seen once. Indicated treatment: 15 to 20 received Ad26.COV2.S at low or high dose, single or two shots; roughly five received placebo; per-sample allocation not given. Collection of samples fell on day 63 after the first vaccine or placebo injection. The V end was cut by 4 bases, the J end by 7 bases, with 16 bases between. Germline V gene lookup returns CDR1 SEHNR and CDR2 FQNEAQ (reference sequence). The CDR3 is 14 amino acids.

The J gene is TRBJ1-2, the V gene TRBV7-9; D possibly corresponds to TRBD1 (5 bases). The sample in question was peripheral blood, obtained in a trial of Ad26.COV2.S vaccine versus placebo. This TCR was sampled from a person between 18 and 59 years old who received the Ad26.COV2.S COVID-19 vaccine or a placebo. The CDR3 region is CASSSAEGRSGYTF. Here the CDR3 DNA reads TGTGCCAGCAGCTCGGCGGAGGGGCGGAGTGGCTACACCTTC.